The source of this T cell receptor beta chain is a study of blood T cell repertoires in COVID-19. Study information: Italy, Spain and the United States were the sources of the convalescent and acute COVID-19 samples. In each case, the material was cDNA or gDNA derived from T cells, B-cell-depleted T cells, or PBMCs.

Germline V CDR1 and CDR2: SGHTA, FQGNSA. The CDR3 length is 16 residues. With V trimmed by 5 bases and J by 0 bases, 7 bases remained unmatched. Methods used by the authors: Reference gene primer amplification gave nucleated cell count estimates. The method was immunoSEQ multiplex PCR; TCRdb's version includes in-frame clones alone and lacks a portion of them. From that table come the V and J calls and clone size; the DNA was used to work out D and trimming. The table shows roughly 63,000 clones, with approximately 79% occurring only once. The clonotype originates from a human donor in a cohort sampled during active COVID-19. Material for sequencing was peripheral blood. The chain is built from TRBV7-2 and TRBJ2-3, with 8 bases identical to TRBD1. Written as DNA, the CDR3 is TGTGCCAGCAGCCCGCGCGGACAGGGTAGCACAGATACGCAGTATTTT. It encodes CASSPRGQGSTDTQYF.